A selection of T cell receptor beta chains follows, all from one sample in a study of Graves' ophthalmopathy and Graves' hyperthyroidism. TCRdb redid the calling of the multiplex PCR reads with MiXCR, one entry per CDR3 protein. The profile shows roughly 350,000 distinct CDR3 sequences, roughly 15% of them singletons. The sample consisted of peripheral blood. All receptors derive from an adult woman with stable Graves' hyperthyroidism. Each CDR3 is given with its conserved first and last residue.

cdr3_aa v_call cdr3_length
CARIPVGGRDRAGYTF TRBV12-5 16
CASSLSGHAFF TRBV12-3/TRBV12-4 11
CASSRHHVPPNEQYF TRBV5-1 15
CASTTDKNTEAFF TRBV2 13
CATSGAPAGKYEQYF TRBV15 15
CASSFGATGYEQYF TRBV11-1 14
CSARDPIYNSPLHF TRBV20-1 14
CAWSVAGPYEQYF TRBV30 13
CASSCRDLSYEQYF TRBV13 14
CASSSGLVPSGANVLTF TRBV6-2/TRBV6-3 17
CATSRDSLDGYTF TRBV15 13